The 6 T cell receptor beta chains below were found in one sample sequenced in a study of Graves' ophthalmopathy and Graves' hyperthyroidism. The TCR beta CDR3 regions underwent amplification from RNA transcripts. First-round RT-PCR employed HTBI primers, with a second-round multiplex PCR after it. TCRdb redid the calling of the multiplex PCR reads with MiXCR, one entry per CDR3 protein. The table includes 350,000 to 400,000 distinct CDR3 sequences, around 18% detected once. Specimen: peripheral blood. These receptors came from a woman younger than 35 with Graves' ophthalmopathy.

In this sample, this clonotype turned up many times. The CDR3 loop reads CASSVLSGGTGELFF. The CDR3 DNA reads as TGTGCCAGCAGCGTACTGTCAGGGGGTACCGGGGAGCTGTTTTTT. The chain combines TRBV9 with TRBJ2-2; TRBD1 agrees at 7 bases. The CDR3 totals 15 residues. Germline CDR1 SGDLS, CDR2 YYNGEE. J was trimmed by 5 bases and V by 1 base; bases with no gene match: 5. Using reference TRBV9 and TRBJ2-2 for the parts outside the CDR3, the full variable domain is DSGVTQTPKHLITATGQRVTLRCSPRSGDLSVYWYQQSLDQGLQFLIQYYNGEERAKGNILERFSAQQFPDLHSELNLSSLELGDSALYFCASSVLSGGTGELFFGEGSRLTVL.

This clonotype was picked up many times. CDR3 nucleotides: TGTGCCGGTTCGCGCCTTGGGACGGTACAAGAGACCCAGTACTTC. This codes for CAGSRLGTVQETQYF. The chain combines TRBV6-2 or TRBV6-3 with TRBJ2-5, with D perhaps matching TRBD1 or TRBD2 (5 bases each). The V gene's germline CDR1 is MNHEY and CDR2 SVGEGT. The CDR3 loop spans 15 amino acids. The V end lost 11 bases, the J end lost 2 bases, and 21 bases lay between the germline ends.

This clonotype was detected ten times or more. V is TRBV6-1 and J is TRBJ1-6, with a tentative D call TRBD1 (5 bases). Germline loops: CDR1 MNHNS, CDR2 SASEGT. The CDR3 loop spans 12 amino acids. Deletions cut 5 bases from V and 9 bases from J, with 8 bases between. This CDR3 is CASSWGGSPLHF. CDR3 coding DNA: TGTGCCAGCAGTTGGGGCGGTTCACCCCTCCACTTT.

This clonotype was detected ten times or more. DNA of the CDR3: TGTGCCAGCAGCTTCCGGGTTCAAGAGACCCAGTACTTC. Translated: CASSFRVQETQYF. The rearrangement links TRBV6-5 to TRBJ2-5; no clear D gene. V was cut by 6 bases and J by 2 bases, with 10 bases left in between. The V gene's germline CDR1 is MNHEY and CDR2 SVGAGI. The CDR3 contains 13 residues.

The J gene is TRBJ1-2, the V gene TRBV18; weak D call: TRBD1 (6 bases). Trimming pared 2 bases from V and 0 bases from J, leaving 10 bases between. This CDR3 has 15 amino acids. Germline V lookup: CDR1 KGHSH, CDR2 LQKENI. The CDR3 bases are TGTGCCAGCTCACCAGGAACAGGGACTAACTATGGCTACACCTTC. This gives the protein CASSPGTGTNYGYTF.

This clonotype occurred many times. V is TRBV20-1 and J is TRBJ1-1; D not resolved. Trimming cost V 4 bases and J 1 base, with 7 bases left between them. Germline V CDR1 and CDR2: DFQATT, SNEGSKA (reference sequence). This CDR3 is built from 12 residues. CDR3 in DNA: TGCAGTGCTAAGAGACCGAACACTGAAGCTTTCTTT. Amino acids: CSAKRPNTEAFF.